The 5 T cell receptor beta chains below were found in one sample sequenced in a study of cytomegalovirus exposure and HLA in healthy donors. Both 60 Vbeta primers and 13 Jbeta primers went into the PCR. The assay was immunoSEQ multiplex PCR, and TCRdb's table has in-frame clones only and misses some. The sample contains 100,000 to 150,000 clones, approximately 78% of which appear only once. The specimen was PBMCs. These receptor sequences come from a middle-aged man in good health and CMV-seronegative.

The CDR3: CASSVGVRAAGELFF. As DNA, the CDR3 is TGTGCCAGCAGCGTAGGTGTCAGGGCGGCCGGGGAGCTGTTTTTT. V and J are TRBV9 and TRBJ2-2, with D perhaps TRBD1 (5 bases). The ends were cut back, 0 bases at V and 6 bases at J, with 12 bases in the middle. Germline V gene sequence: CDR1 SGDLS, CDR2 YYNGEE. This CDR3 has 15 residues.

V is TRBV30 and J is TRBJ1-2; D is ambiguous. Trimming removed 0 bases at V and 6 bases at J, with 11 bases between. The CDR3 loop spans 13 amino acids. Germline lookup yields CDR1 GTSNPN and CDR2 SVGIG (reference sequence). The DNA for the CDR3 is TGTGCCTGGAGTGTTGGGCTGCGGGATGGCTACACCTTC. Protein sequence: CAWSVGLRDGYTF.

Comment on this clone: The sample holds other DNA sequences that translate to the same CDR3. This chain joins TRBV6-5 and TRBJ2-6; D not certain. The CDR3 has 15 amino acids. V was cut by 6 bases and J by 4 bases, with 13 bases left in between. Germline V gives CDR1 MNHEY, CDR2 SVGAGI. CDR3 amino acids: CASRPQSSGANVLTF. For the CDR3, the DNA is TGTGCCAGCAGACCACAGTCCTCCGGGGCCAACGTCCTGACTTTC.

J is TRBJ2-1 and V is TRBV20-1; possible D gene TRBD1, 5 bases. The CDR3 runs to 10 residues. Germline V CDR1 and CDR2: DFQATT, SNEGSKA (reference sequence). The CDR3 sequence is CTCQGNEQFF. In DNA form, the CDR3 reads TGCACCTGCCAGGGCAATGAGCAGTTCTTC.

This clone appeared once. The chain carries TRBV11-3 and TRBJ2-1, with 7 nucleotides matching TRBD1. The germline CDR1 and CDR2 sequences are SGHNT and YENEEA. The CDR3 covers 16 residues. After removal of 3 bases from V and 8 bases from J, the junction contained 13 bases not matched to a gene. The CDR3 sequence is CASSFGEDRSNDEQFF. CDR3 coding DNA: TGTGCCAGCAGCTTCGGTGAGGACAGGAGCAACGATGAGCAGTTCTTC. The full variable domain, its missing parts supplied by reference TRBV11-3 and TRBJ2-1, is EAGVVQSPRYKIIEKKQPVAFWCNPISGHNTLYWYLQNLGQGPELLIRYENEEAVDDSQLPKDRFSAERLKGVDSTLKIQPAELGDSAVYLCASSFGEDRSNDEQFFGPGTRLTVL.